Each of the 25 T cell receptor beta chains below was sequenced from the same sample in a study of shared clonotypes between healthy human individuals. The repertoire was sequenced with immunoSEQ multiplex PCR; TCRdb's copy has only in-frame clones and lacks some. In the table there are more than 400,000 clones, 90% to 97% of which are singletons. The sample comprised naive CD4+ T cells sorted from blood. Documented subset: CD45RA+ positively selected. All receptors derive from a young woman in good health.

The J gene is TRBJ2-7, the V gene TRBV28; TRBD2 might be the D (6 bases). This CDR3 comprises 14 residues. Trimming removed 6 bases from V and 3 bases from J, with 15 bases in between. Germline V gene sequence: CDR1 MDHEN, CDR2 SYDVKM. Here the CDR3 reads CASRPRWRGYEQYF. The CDR3 DNA is TGTGCCAGCAGGCCCCGCTGGAGGGGCTACGAGCAGTACTTC.

The chain employs TRBV4-2 and TRBJ2-6; possibly TRBD1 for D (5 bases). Germline V gene lookup returns CDR1 LGHNA and CDR2 YNFKEQ. The germline V and J ends were trimmed by 0 bases and 0 bases, with 12 bases remaining between them. This CDR3 comprises 18 residues. The CDR3 nucleotides are TGTGCCAGCAGCCAAGACCCCGACAGTGCCTCTGGGGCCAACGTCCTGACTTTC. Translated, it gives CASSQDPDSASGANVLTF.

Points on this clone: The same CDR3 also results from other DNA sequences found in this sample. The chain combines TRBV5-1 with TRBJ2-7; 10 nucleotides agree with TRBD2. Germline V gives CDR1 SGHRS, CDR2 YFSETQ. The CDR3 totals 15 residues. Unmatched junction bases numbered 2, after V lost 0 bases and J lost 2 bases. CDR3 sequence reads: CASSLGAGGPYEQYF. DNA of the CDR3: TGCGCCAGCAGCTTGGGAGCGGGAGGGCCCTACGAGCAGTACTTC.

The gene calls are TRBV28 and TRBJ1-2; D is unresolved. CDR3 length: 14 amino acids. V lost 5 bases, J lost 5 bases, and 15 bases lay in between. Germline V gives CDR1 MDHEN, CDR2 SYDVKM. CDR3 bases: TGTGCCAGCAGTCCAGCGCGGATCCTGTATGGCTACACCTTC. Translation: CASSPARILYGYTF.

A note on this clone: The sample carries other DNA sequences with the same CDR3. CDR3 sequence: CASSSNSYEQYF. CDR3 sequence (DNA): TGCGCCAGCAGCTCCAACTCCTACGAGCAGTACTTC. This chain connects TRBV5-1 to TRBJ2-7, with D hard to call. Trimming pared 3 bases from V and 0 bases from J, leaving 4 bases between. The CDR3 is made up of 12 amino acids. Germline values: CDR1 SGHRS, CDR2 YFSETQ.

The V gene is TRBV5-1, the J gene TRBJ1-4; 9 nucleotides match TRBD1. The germline gives CDR1 SGHRS, CDR2 YFSETQ. The CDR3 runs 17 residues. Unmatched junction bases numbered 18, after V lost 3 bases and J lost 12 bases. The CDR3 loop is CASSWGTGLGPQYQLFF. The CDR3 region has the DNA TGCGCCAGCAGCTGGGGGACAGGGTTGGGCCCCCAGTATCAACTGTTTTTT.

This sequence joins TRBV5-4 and TRBJ2-7; the match to TRBD2 covers 10 bases. Looked up from germline, CDR1 is SGHNT and CDR2 is YYREEE (reference sequence). J was trimmed by 6 bases and V by 0 bases; bases with no gene match: 12. The CDR3 is made up of 17 amino acids. The CDR3 is CASSLAKGASGSREQYF. CDR3 sequence (DNA): TGTGCCAGCAGCTTGGCCAAAGGGGCTAGCGGGAGCCGCGAGCAGTACTTC.

The J gene is TRBJ2-7, the V gene TRBV9; D not certain. The CDR3 totals 18 residues. Trimming removed 0 bases at V and 0 bases at J, with 19 bases between. Germline lookup yields CDR1 SGDLS and CDR2 YYNGEE. The chain's CDR3 is CASSVGTATPTDSYEQYF. DNA for the CDR3: TGTGCCAGCAGCGTAGGAACAGCGACTCCAACGGACTCCTACGAGCAGTACTTC.

This clone was observed a single time. The chain uses TRBV19 and TRBJ2-5; no clear D gene. Trimming took off 6 bases at V and 3 bases at J, with 5 bases between the two ends. The length of the CDR3 is 11 residues. In germline, CDR1 is LNHDA, CDR2 SQIVND (reference sequence). The CDR3 reads CASSFKETQYF. The DNA of the CDR3 is TGTGCCAGTAGCTTTAAAGAGACCCAGTACTTC.

This clone was detected only once. The rearrangement links TRBV14 to TRBJ1-4; D might be TRBD1 (6 bases). In germline, CDR1 is SGHDN, CDR2 FVKESK. The CDR3 totals 15 residues. Between the trimmed V and J ends, which lost 0 bases and 8 bases, there was a span of 13 bases. The CDR3, as DNA: TGTGCCAGCAGCCAAGAGGGGGCACGAGGAGAAAAACTGTTTTTT. Its translation is CASSQEGARGEKLFF. Full variable domain (outside the CDR3, taken from reference TRBV14 and TRBJ1-4): EAGVTQFPSHSVIEKGQTVTLRCDPISGHDNLYWYRRVMGKEIKFLLHFVKESKQDESGMPNNRFLAERTGGTYSTLKVQPAELEDSGVYFCASSQEGARGEKLFFGSGTQLSVL.

As concerns this clone: The sample contains more than one DNA sequence encoding this CDR3. This chain connects TRBV4-3 to TRBJ1-2; D is uncertain. V lost 0 bases, J lost 7 bases, and 3 bases lay in between. This CDR3 region has 11 residues. Germline V CDR1 and CDR2: LGHNA, YSLEER. CDR3 DNA sequence: TGCGCCAGCAGCCAAGATCGTGGCTACACCTTC. It encodes CASSQDRGYTF.

The chain combines TRBV29-1 with TRBJ1-4, with D unclear. Trimming pared 7 bases from V and 6 bases from J, leaving 18 bases between. Germline CDR1 SQVTM, CDR2 ANQGSEA. The CDR3 runs to 14 residues. The CDR3 loop is CSASNRRQDEKLFF. The CDR3 nucleotides are TGCAGCGCTAGCAACCGGCGGCAGGATGAAAAACTGTTTTTT.

V usage is TRBV7-6 and J usage is TRBJ2-7, with D hard to call. The CDR3 has 15 amino acids. Deletions cut 0 bases from V and 0 bases from J, with 9 bases between. The V gene's germline CDR1 is SGHVS and CDR2 FNYEAQ. CDR3: CASSLAQRHSYEQYF. As DNA, the CDR3 is TGTGCCAGCAGCTTAGCGCAGAGACACTCCTACGAGCAGTACTTC.

The rearrangement links TRBV25-1 to TRBJ1-2; tentative D call: TRBD1 (6 bases). Germline CDR1 and CDR2: MGHDK and SYGVNS. The CDR3 runs to 13 residues. Trimming pared 6 bases from V and 7 bases from J, leaving 15 bases between. CDR3 in amino acids: CASRRGTFGGYTF. DNA of the CDR3: TGTGCCAGCAGGAGGGGGACTTTCGGTGGCTACACCTTC.

J is TRBJ2-5 and V is TRBV5-4, with 11 bases identical to TRBD2. Trimming took 3 bases from V and 2 from J; bases not matched to a gene: 9. The CDR3 is 17 amino acids. Germline V gives CDR1 SGHNT, CDR2 YYREEE (reference sequence). This CDR3 reads CASSSKTSGSLQETQYF. The CDR3 bases are TGTGCCAGCAGCTCTAAAACTAGCGGGAGTTTACAAGAGACCCAGTACTTC.

This sequence joins TRBV4-2 and TRBJ2-3; TRBD2 aligns across 7 bases. V lost 0 bases, J lost 3 bases, and 15 bases stayed unmatched. Germline V gives CDR1 LGHNA, CDR2 YNFKEQ. CDR3 size: 19 residues. This CDR3 is CASSQERGKSGKNTDTQYF. CDR3 DNA sequence: TGTGCCAGCAGCCAAGAAAGGGGAAAAAGCGGGAAGAATACAGATACGCAGTATTTT.

This clone was recorded a few times. The sample contains more than one DNA sequence encoding this CDR3. This sequence joins TRBV19 and TRBJ1-1; no reliable D call. V was pared by 5 bases and J by 4 bases, with 11 bases between. This CDR3 has 13 residues. Germline CDR1 is LNHDA and CDR2 is SQIVND (reference sequence). CDR3 in amino acids: CASSPLGGTEAFF. DNA for the CDR3: TGTGCCAGTAGTCCCCTTGGAGGCACTGAAGCTTTCTTT.

This chain uses TRBV30 with TRBJ1-5; D may be TRBD1 (6 bases). This CDR3 spans 14 amino acids. V was trimmed by 4 bases and J by 4 bases, leaving 14 bases between them. Germline V gene lookup returns CDR1 GTSNPN and CDR2 SVGIG (reference sequence). This CDR3 is CAWNRNGQNQPQHF. The CDR3 DNA reads TGTGCCTGGAATCGGAACGGACAGAATCAGCCCCAGCATTTT. The whole variable domain, remainder taken from reference TRBV30 and TRBJ1-5, is SQTIHQWPATLVQPVGSPLSLECTVEGTSNPNLYWYRQAAGRGLQLLFYSVGIGQISSEVPQNLSASRPQDRQFILSSKKLLLSDSGFYLCAWNRNGQNQPQHFGDGTRLSIL.

The J gene is TRBJ1-2, the V gene TRBV5-1, with 10 bases identical to TRBD1. The J segment lost 1 base and the V segment lost 4 bases, leaving 10 bases of the junction unmatched. This CDR3 comprises 17 residues. The V gene's germline CDR1 is SGHRS and CDR2 YFSETQ. In nucleotides, the CDR3 is TGCGCCAGCAGCCCCGTCTCCGGGACAGGGGTTAACTATGGCTACACCTTC. Translated: CASSPVSGTGVNYGYTF.

The chain recombines TRBV5-1 with TRBJ2-1; 10 nucleotides line up with TRBD2. The ends lost 4 bases at V and 4 bases at J; junction bases unmatched: 5. This CDR3 comprises 15 residues. Per the germline V gene, CDR1 is SGHRS and CDR2 is YFSETQ. Here the CDR3 DNA reads TGCGCCAGCAGCCAGGGGACTAGCGAGTACAATGAGCAGTTCTTC. It is translated as CASSQGTSEYNEQFF.

Comments on this clone: Other DNA sequences in the same sample also yield this CDR3. The gene calls are TRBV6-5 and TRBJ2-6; D remains unclear. The V and J ends lost 2 bases and 1 base respectively, with 6 bases between them. The CDR3 totals 15 residues. Germline values: CDR1 MNHEY, CDR2 SVGAGI. DNA of the CDR3: TGTGCCAGCAGTTACCTGGATTCTGGGGCCAACGTCCTGACTTTC. Translated, it gives CASSYLDSGANVLTF.

V usage is TRBV28 and J usage is TRBJ1-5, with D maybe TRBD1 (5 bases). Germline CDR1 and CDR2: MDHEN and SYDVKM. V was shortened by 3 bases and J by 1 base, with 10 bases between the two germline ends. The CDR3 spans 15 residues. The CDR3 nucleotides are TGTGCCAGCAGTTTGGGGGGGATCAGCAATCAGCCCCAGCATTTT. Its translation is CASSLGGISNQPQHF.

The genes are TRBV6-5 and TRBJ2-2; TRBD2 is a possible D gene (5 bases). The length of the CDR3 is 16 residues. Germline V gene lookup returns CDR1 MNHEY and CDR2 SVGAGI. V was pared by 2 bases and J by 2 bases, with 12 bases between. The CDR3 here is CASSYRLAYNTGELFF. The CDR3 DNA is TGTGCCAGCAGTTACCGCCTAGCCTATAACACCGGGGAGCTGTTTTTT.

This clone has a single count. The V call is TRBV4-1, the J call TRBJ2-7, with 12 bases aligning to TRBD2. The germline CDR1 and CDR2 sequences are MGHRA and YSYEKL. This CDR3 is built from 18 residues. Losses at the gene ends were 1 base for V and 5 bases for J; bases not matched to a gene: 12. CDR3 nucleotides: TGCGCCAGCAGCCAAGTGTGGGCTAGCGGGAGGGCCCTCCACGAGCAGTACTTC. This encodes CASSQVWASGRALHEQYF.

The table lists this clone with a count of one. The gene calls are TRBV5-1 and TRBJ2-3; D is unclear. Germline-derived CDR1 and CDR2 are SGHRS and YFSETQ. The CDR3 consists of 14 residues. Trimming took 1 base from V and 2 from J, leaving 8 bases between them. CDR3 loop: CASSLLAVTDTQYF. The CDR3 bases are TGCGCCAGCAGCTTGTTGGCCGTCACAGATACGCAGTATTTT.